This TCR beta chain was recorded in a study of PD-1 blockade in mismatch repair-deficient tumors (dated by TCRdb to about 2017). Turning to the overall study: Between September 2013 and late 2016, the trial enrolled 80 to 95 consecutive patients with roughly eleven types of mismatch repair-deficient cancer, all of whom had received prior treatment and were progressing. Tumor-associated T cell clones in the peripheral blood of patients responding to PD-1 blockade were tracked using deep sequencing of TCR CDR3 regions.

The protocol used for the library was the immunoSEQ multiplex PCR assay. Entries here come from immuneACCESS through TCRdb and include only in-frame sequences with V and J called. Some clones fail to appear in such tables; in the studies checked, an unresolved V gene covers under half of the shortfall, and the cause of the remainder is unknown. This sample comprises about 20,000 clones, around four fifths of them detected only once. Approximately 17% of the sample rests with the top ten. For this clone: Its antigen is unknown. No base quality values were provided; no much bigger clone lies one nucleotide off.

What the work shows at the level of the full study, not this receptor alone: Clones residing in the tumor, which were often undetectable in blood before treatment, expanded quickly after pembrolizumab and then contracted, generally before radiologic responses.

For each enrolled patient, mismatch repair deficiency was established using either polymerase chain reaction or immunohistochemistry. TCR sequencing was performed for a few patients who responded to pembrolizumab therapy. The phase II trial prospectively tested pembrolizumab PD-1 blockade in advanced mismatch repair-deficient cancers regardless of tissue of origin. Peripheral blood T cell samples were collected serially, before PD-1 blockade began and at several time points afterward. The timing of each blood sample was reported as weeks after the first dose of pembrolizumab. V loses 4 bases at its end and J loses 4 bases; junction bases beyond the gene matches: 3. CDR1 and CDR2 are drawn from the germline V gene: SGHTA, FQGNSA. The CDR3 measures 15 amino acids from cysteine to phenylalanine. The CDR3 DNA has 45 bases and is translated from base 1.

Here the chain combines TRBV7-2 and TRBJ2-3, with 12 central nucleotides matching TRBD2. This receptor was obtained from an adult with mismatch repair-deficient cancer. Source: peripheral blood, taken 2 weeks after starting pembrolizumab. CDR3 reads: CASSSSGRVSDTQYF. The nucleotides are TGTGCCAGCAGCTCTAGCGGGAGGGTTTCAGATACGCAGTATTTT. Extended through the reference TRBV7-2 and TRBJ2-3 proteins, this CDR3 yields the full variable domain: GAGVSQSPSNKVTEKGKDVELRCDPISGHTALYWYRQSLGQGLEFLIYFQGNSAPDKSGLPSDRFSAERTGGSVSTLTIQRTQQEDSAVYLCASSSSGRVSDTQYFGPGTRLTVL.